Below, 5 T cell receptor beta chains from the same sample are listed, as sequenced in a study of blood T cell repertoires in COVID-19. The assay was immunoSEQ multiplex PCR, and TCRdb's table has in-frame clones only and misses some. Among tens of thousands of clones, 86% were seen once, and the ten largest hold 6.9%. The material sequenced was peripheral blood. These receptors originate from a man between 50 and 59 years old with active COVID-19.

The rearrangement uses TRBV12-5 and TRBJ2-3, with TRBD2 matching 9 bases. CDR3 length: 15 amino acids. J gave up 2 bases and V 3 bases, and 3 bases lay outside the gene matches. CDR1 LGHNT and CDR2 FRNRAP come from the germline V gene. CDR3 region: CASGLGTSFTDTQYF. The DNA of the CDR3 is TGTGCTAGTGGTTTAGGGACTAGCTTCACAGATACGCAGTATTTT.

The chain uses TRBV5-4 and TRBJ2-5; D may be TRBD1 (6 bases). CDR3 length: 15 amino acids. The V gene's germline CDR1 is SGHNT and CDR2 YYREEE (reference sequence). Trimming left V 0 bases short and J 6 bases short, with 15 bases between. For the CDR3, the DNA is TGTGCCAGCAGCTTGGCTCCACAGGGTTCGCAGACCCAGTACTTC. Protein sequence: CASSLAPQGSQTQYF. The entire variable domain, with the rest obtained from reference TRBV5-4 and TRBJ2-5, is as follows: ETGVTQSPTHLIKTRGQQVTLRCSSQSGHNTVSWYQQALGQGPQFIFQYYREEENGRGNFPPRFSGLQFPNYSSELNVNALELDDSALYLCASSLAPQGSQTQYFGPGTRLLVL.

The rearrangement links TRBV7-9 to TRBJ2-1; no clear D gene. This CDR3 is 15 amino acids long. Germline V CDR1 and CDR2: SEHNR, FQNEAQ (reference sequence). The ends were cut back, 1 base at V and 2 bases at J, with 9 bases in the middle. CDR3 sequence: CASSLGQVTYNEQFF. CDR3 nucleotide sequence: TGTGCCAGCAGCTTAGGTCAGGTAACCTACAATGAGCAGTTCTTC. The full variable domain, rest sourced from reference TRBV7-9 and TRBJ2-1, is DTGVSQNPRHKITKRGQNVTFRCDPISEHNRLYWYRQTLGQGPEFLTYFQNEAQLEKSRLLSDRFSAERPKGSFSTLEIQRTEQGDSAMYLCASSLGQVTYNEQFFGPGTRLTVL.

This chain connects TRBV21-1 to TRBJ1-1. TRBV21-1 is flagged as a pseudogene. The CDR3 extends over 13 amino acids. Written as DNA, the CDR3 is TGTGCCAGCAGCAAAGCGGATAAGGGAGGAGCTTTCTTT. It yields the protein CASSKADKGGAFF.

The CDR3 nucleotides are TGTGCCAGCAGTTTATCGGCCTGGAACACTGAAGCTTTCTTT. Translated: CASSLSAWNTEAFF. The chain uses TRBV27 and TRBJ1-1; D remains ambiguous. Germline V CDR1 and CDR2: MNHEY, SMNVEV (reference sequence). CDR3 size: 14 residues. Trimming took 0 bases from V and 1 from J, leaving 6 bases between them.